This T cell receptor (beta chain) was obtained from a study of blood T cell repertoires in COVID-19. The overall study: Acute and convalescent COVID-19 specimens originated in the United States, Italy and Spain. Sample material is recorded as cDNA or gDNA derived from T cells, B-cell-depleted T cells, or PBMCs.

As processed by the authors: Estimation of nucleated cell counts relied on the amplification of reference gene primers. The data were produced by immunoSEQ multiplex PCR, yet TCRdb's version contains in-frame clones alone and is incomplete. The DNA was the basis for D and trimming; V, J and clone size are from that table. The table has around 130,000 clones, approximately 90% seen once; the top ten hold about 17%. CDR1 is SGHRS and CDR2 is YFSETQ in the germline V gene. The CDR3 spans 16 residues. Trimming removed 3 bases from V and 5 bases from J; junction bases left unmatched: 4. This clone was counted between two and nine times.

The chain joins TRBV5-1 to TRBJ1-6; 11 bases align to TRBD1. The specimen sequenced was peripheral blood. The sequence was collected from a man in his fifties or sixties with active or convalescent COVID-19. The CDR3 region is CASSWGQGVNNSPLHF. The CDR3, as DNA: TGCGCCAGCAGCTGGGGACAGGGGGTGAATAATTCACCCCTCCACTTT.